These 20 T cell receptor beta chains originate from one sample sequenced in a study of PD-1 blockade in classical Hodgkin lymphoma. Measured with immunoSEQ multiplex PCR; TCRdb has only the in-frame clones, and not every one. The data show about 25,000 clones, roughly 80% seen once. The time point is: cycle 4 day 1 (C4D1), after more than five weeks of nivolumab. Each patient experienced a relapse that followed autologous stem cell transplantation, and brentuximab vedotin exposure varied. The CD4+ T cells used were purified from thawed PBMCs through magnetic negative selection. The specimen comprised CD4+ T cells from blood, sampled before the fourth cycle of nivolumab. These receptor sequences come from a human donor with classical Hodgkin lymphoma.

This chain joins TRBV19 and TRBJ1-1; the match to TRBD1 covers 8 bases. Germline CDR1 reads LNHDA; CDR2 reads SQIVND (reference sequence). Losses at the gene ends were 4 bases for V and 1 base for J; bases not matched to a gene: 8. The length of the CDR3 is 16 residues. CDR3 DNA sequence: TGTGCCAGTAGTACCTGGGACAGGCCCCCGAACACTGAAGCTTTCTTT. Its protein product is CASSTWDRPPNTEAFF.

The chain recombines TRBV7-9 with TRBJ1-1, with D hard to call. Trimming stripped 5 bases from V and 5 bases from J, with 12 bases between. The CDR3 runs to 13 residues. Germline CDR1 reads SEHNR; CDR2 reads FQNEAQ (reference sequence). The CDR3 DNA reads TGTGCCAGCAGCACCAAACGGTTGACTGAAGCTTTCTTT. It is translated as CASSTKRLTEAFF.

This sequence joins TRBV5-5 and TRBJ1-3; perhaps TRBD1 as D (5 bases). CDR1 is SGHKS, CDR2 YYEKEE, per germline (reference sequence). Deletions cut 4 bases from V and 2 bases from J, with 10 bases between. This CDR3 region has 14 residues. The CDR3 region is CASSVWGAGNTIYF. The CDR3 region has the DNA TGTGCCAGCAGCGTGTGGGGGGCTGGAAACACCATATATTTT.

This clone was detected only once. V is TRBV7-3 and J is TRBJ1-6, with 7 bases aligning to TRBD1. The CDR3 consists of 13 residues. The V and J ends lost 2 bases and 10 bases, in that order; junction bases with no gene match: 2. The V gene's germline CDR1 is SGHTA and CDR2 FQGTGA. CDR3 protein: CASSLDRDSPLHF. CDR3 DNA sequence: TGTGCCAGCAGCTTAGACAGGGACTCACCCCTCCACTTT. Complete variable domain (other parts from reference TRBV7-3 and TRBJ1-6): GAGVSQTPSNKVTEKGKYVELRCDPISGHTALYWYRQSLGQGPEFLIYFQGTGAADDSGLPNDRFFAVRPEGSVSTLKIQRTERGDSAVYLCASSLDRDSPLHFGNGTRLTVT.

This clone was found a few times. The CDR3 nucleotides are TGTGCCAGCAGCTTAGAGACCTATGGCTACACCTTC. It encodes CASSLETYGYTF. This chain connects TRBV7-9 to TRBJ1-2, with unresolved D. CDR1 is SEHNR and CDR2 is FQNEAQ in the germline V gene (reference sequence). The CDR3 runs to 12 residues. Trimming shortened V by 1 base and J by 4 bases, and 4 bases separated the two germline ends. The complete variable domain, with remaining parts taken from reference TRBV7-9 and TRBJ1-2, reads DTGVSQNPRHKITKRGQNVTFRCDPISEHNRLYWYRQTLGQGPEFLTYFQNEAQLEKSRLLSDRFSAERPKGSFSTLEIQRTEQGDSAMYLCASSLETYGYTFGSGTRLTVV.

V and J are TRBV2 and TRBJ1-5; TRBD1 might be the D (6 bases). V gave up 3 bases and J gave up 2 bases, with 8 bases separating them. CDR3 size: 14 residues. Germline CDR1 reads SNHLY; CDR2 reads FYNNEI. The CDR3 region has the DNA TGTGCCAGCAGTGAGAGGACAGGCAATCAGCCCCAGCATTTT. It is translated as CASSERTGNQPQHF.

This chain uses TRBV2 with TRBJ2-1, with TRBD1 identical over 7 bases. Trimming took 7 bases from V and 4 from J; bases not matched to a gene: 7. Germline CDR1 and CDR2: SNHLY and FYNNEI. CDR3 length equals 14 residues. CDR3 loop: CASTQGVLYNEQFF. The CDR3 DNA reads TGTGCCAGCACCCAGGGGGTCTTATACAATGAGCAGTTCTTC.

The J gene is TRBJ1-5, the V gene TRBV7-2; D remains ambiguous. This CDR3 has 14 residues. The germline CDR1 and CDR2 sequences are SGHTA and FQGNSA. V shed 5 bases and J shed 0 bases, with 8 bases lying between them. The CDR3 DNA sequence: TGTGCCAGCAGCAAGGACGGTAGCAATCAGCCCCAGCATTTT. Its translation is CASSKDGSNQPQHF. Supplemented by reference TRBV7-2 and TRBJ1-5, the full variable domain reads GAGVSQSPSNKVTEKGKDVELRCDPISGHTALYWYRQSLGQGLEFLIYFQGNSAPDKSGLPSDRFSAERTGGSVSTLTIQRTQQEDSAVYLCASSKDGSNQPQHFGDGTRLSIL.

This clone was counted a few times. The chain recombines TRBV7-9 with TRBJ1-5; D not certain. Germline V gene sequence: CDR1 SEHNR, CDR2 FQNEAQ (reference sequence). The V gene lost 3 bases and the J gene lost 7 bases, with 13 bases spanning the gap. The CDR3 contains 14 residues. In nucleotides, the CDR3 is TGTGCCAGCAGCTTGGGCGAGACCCACCAGCCCCAGCATTTT. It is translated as CASSLGETHQPQHF.

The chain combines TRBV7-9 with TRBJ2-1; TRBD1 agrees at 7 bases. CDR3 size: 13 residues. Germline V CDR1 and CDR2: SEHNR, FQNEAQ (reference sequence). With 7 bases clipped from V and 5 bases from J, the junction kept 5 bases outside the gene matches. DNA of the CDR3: TGTGCCAGCACCGTGGGACAGCACAATGAGCAGTTCTTC. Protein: CASTVGQHNEQFF.

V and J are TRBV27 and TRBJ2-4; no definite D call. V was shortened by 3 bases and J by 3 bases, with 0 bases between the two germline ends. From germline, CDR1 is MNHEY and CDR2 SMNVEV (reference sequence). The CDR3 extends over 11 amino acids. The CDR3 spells CASSFKNIQYF. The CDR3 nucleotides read TGTGCCAGCAGTTTCAAAAACATTCAGTACTTC.

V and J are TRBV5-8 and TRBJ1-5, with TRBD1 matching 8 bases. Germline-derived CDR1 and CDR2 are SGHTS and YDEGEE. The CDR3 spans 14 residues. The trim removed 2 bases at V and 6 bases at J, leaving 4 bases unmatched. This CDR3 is CASSFGQGGQPQHF. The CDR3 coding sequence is TGTGCCAGCAGCTTTGGACAGGGAGGTCAGCCCCAGCATTTT.

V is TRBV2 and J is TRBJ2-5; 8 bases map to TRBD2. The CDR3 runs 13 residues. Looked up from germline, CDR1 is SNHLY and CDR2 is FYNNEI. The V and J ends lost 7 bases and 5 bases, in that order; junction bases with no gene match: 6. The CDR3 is CASTAGGGETQYF. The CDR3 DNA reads TGTGCCAGCACCGCGGGGGGCGGGGAGACCCAGTACTTC.

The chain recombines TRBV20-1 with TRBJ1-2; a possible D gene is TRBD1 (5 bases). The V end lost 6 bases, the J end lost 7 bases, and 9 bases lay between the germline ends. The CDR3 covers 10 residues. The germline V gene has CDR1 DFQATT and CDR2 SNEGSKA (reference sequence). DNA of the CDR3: TGCAGTGCAGGGGTCATTGGCTACACCTTC. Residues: CSAGVIGYTF.

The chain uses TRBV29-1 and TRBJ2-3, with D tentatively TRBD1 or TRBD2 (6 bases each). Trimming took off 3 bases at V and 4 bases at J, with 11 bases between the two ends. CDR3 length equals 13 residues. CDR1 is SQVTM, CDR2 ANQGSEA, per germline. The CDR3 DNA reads TGCAGCGTTGAGGGTAGGGGGGCAGATACGCAGTATTTT. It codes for CSVEGRGADTQYF.

The CDR3 DNA is TGTGCCAGCAATTTGGAGCAAGAGACCCAGTACTTC. Protein product: CASNLEQETQYF. The chain has TRBV5-4 and TRBJ2-5; no clear D. Germline loops: CDR1 SGHNT, CDR2 YYREEE (reference sequence). Deletions cut 6 bases from V and 2 bases from J, with 8 bases between. The CDR3 is 12 amino acids. The entire variable domain, with the rest obtained from reference TRBV5-4 and TRBJ2-5, is as follows: ETGVTQSPTHLIKTRGQQVTLRCSSQSGHNTVSWYQQALGQGPQFIFQYYREEENGRGNFPPRFSGLQFPNYSSELNVNALELDDSALYLCASNLEQETQYFGPGTRLLVL.

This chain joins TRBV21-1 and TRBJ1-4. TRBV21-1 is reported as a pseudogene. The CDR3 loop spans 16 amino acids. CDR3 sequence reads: CASSKYVREQDEKLFF. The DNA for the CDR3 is TGTGCCAGCAGCAAATACGTCAGGGAGCAGGATGAAAAACTGTTTTTT.

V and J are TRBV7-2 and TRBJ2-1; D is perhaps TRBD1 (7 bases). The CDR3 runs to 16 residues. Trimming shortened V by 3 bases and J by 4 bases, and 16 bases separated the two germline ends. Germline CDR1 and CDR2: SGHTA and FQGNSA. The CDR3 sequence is CASSLEGARGYNEQFF. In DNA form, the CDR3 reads TGTGCCAGCAGCTTGGAGGGGGCGCGAGGATACAATGAGCAGTTCTTC.

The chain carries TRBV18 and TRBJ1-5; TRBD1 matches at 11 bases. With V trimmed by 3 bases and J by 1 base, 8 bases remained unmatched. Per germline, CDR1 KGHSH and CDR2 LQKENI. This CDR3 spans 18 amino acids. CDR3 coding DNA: TGTGCCAGCTCACCTATGGACAGGGGGCTGGGGAGCAATCAGCCCCAGCATTTT. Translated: CASSPMDRGLGSNQPQHF. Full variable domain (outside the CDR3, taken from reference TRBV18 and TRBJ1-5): NAGVMQNPRHLVRRRGQEARLRCSPMKGHSHVYWYRQLPEEGLKFMVYLQKENIIDESGMPKERFSAEFPKEGPSILRIQQVVRGDSAAYFCASSPMDRGLGSNQPQHFGDGTRLSIL.

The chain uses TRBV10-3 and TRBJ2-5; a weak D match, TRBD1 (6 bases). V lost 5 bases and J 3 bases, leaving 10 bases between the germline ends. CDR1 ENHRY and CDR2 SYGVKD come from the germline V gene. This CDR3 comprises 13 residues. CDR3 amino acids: CAISLQGEETQYF. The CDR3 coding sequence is TGTGCCATCAGTCTACAGGGCGAAGAGACCCAGTACTTC.